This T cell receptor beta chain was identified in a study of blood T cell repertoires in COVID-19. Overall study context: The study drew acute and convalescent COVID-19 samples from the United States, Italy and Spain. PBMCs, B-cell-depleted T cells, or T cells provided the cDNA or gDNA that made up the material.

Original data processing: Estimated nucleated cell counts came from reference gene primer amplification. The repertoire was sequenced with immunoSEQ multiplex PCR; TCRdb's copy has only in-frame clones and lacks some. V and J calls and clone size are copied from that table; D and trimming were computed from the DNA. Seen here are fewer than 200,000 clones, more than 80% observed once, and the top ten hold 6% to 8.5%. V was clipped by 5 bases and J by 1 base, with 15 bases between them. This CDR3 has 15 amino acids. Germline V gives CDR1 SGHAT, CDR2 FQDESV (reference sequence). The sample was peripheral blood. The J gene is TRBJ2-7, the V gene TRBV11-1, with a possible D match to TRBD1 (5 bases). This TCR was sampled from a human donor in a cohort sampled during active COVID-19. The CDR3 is CASSQRQSWSYEQYF. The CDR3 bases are TGTGCCAGCAGCCAGCGACAGAGCTGGTCCTACGAGCAGTACTTC. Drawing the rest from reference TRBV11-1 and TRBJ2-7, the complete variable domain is EAEVAQSPRYKITEKSQAVAFWCDPISGHATLYWYRQILGQGPELLVQFQDESVVDDSQLPKDRFSAERLKGVDSTLKIQPAELGDSAMYLCASSQRQSWSYEQYFGPGTRLTVT.